A selection of T cell receptor beta chains follows, all from one sample in a study of T-cell reconstitution after alpha-beta-depleted transplantation in children. MiXCR was run by TCRdb on the PCR reads, yielding one entry per CDR3 protein. The sample records 750,000 to 950,000 distinct CDR3 sequences, 15% to 20% being singletons. The material sequenced was PBMCs, mostly from graft donor cells, taken 360 days after TCRalphabeta/CD19-depleted stem cell transplant. The receptors were gathered from a male patient aged 10-17 years who had a stem cell transplant for acute lymphoblastic leukemia, so the T cells may come from the graft donor. Both conserved end residues are part of each CDR3. The D gene is left open where the match is weak. Not all rows give a size; the values are once, few, many and, for expanded clones, a class.

TRBV12-3/TRBV12-4	.	TRBJ2-2	.	CASSLSITDHAEPGELFF	TGTGCCAGCAGTTTAAGTATAACGGACCACGCAGAGCCCGGGGAGCTGTTTTTT
TRBV6-4	TRBD2	TRBJ2-5	few	CASSDSIGGSLAVQETQYF	TGTGCCAGCAGTGACAGTATAGGGGGGTCACTAGCGGTCCAAGAGACCCAGTACTTC
TRBV4-1	.	TRBJ2-2	few	CASSQEPRESGELFF	TGCGCCAGCAGCCAAGAGCCCAGGGAGTCCGGGGAGCTGTTTTTT
TRBV29-1	.	TRBJ1-2	.	CSVEWRSNYGYTF	TGCAGCGTTGAGTGGCGTTCTAACTATGGCTACACCTTC
TRBV7-2	.	TRBJ2-7	few	CASSLTPEGAYEQYF	TGTGCCAGCAGCTTGACCCCGGAAGGAGCCTACGAGCAGTACTTC
TRBV6-6	.	TRBJ2-5	.	CASSYGSPETQYF	TGTGCCAGCAGTTACGGTAGCCCAGAGACCCAGTACTTC
TRBV5-1	TRBD2	TRBJ2-7	.	CASSAAGATYEQYF	TGCGCCAGCAGCGCCGCGGGAGCAACGTACGAGCAGTACTTC
TRBV12-3/TRBV12-4	.	TRBJ1-1	few	CASSLTSGASEAFF	TGTGCCAGCAGTTTAACGTCGGGGGCTTCTGAAGCTTTCTTT
TRBV20-1	.	TRBJ1-1	.	CSARASQGRTEAFF	TGCAGTGCTAGAGCCTCACAGGGAAGGACTGAAGCTTTCTTT
TRBV27	.	TRBJ1-2	few	CATGRPSGRNYGYTF	TGTGCCACCGGTCGGCCTTCTGGGCGGAACTATGGCTACACCTTC
TRBV7-2	TRBD1	TRBJ1-4	.	CASSERTGRNEKLFF	TGTGCCAGCAGCGAGCGGACAGGGCGTAATGAAAAACTGTTTTTT
TRBV5-1	.	TRBJ2-3	.	CASSLAVHADTQYF	TGCGCCAGCAGCTTGGCAGTGCACGCAGATACGCAGTATTTT
TRBV11-2	TRBD2	TRBJ2-3	.	CASSIGLAGVQDTQYF	TGTGCCAGCAGCATCGGACTAGCGGGAGTTCAAGATACGCAGTATTTT
TRBV25-1	TRBD2	TRBJ2-5	.	CASSDGSGGETQYF	TGTGCCAGCAGTGATGGGAGCGGGGGAGAGACCCAGTACTTC
TRBV10-3	.	TRBJ2-7	few	CAISPGASYEQYF	TGTGCCATCTCCCCAGGGGCCTCCTACGAGCAGTACTTC
TRBV6-1	.	TRBJ2-5	many	CASSETRLAQYF	TGTGCCAGCAGTGAAACACGGCTGGCCCAGTACTTC
TRBV4-1	TRBD2	TRBJ2-7	few	CASSMGLAGPYEQYF	TGCGCCAGCAGCATGGGACTAGCGGGTCCCTACGAGCAGTACTTC
TRBV5-1	.	TRBJ1-6	many	CASSLTGDSYNSPLHF	TGCGCCAGCAGCTTAACAGGAGACTCCTATAATTCACCCCTCCACTTT
TRBV29-1	TRBD1	TRBJ2-2	.	CSVEGQGPGELFF	TGCAGCGTTGAAGGACAGGGGCCCGGGGAGCTGTTTTTT
TRBV5-1	TRBD1	TRBJ1-2	many	CASSWTGTNYGYTF	TGCGCCAGCAGCTGGACAGGGACGAACTATGGCTACACCTTC
TRBV10-3	.	TRBJ2-5	few	CAIRMDGNQETQYF	TGTGCCATCAGGATGGACGGGAACCAAGAGACCCAGTACTTC
TRBV3-1	.	TRBJ1-5	.	CASSQGRGQPEHF	TGTGCCAGCAGCCAAGGAAGAGGGCAGCCCGAGCATTTT
TRBV27	TRBD2	TRBJ2-3	.	CASKQGFLAGRDTQYF	TGTGCCAGCAAACAGGGTTTTCTAGCGGGACGGGATACGCAGTATTTT
TRBV20-1	.	TRBJ2-1	.	CSAKTQGAGAYNEQFF	TGCAGTGCAAAAACGCAGGGGGCGGGAGCCTACAATGAGCAGTTCTTC
TRBV27	.	TRBJ2-7	.	CASSSLGRSYEQYF	TGTGCCAGCAGTTCCCTTGGACGTTCCTACGAGCAGTACTTC
TRBV10-3	.	TRBJ2-3	few	CAISTSRGTDTQYF	TGTGCCATCTCCACTAGCAGGGGCACAGATACGCAGTATTTT
TRBV5-1	TRBD2	TRBJ2-5	few	CASSLATGLAGERETQYF	TGCGCCAGCAGCTTGGCCACGGGACTAGCGGGAGAAAGAGAGACCCAGTACTTC
TRBV20-1	.	TRBJ2-3	many	CSAYGGGKWTDTQYF	TGCAGTGCCTACGGGGGCGGGAAATGGACAGATACGCAGTATTTT
TRBV12-3/TRBV12-4	.	TRBJ2-2	few	CASSSEGAQNTGELFF	TGTGCCAGCAGCTCGGAAGGGGCGCAGAACACCGGGGAGCTGTTTTTT
TRBV2	.	TRBJ2-7	.	CASRPKGAAYEQYF	TGTGCCAGCAGGCCAAAAGGGGCGGCCTACGAGCAGTACTTC
TRBV9	.	TRBJ1-5	few	CASSVGDTSNQPQHF	TGTGCCAGCAGCGTAGGGGACACCTCCAATCAGCCCCAGCATTTT
TRBV7-2	.	TRBJ2-5	.	CASSPVPLQGPETQYF	TGTGCCAGCAGCCCCGTCCCCCTCCAAGGCCCAGAGACCCAGTACTTC
TRBV12-3/TRBV12-4	TRBD2	TRBJ2-1	few	CASSGWEGLGEQFF	TGTGCCAGCTCCGGGTGGGAGGGCCTGGGAGAGCAGTTCTTC
TRBV25-1	.	TRBJ2-7	.	CASRWGTGIYEQYF	TGTGCCAGCAGGTGGGGGACGGGAATCTACGAGCAGTACTTC
TRBV9	.	TRBJ1-2	many	CASSVDPDTYGYTF	TGTGCCAGCAGCGTAGATCCGGATACCTATGGCTACACCTTC
TRBV6-2/TRBV6-3	.	TRBJ1-5	few	CASTSEGTGPIYSNQPQHF	TGTGCCTCAACGTCAGAAGGGACCGGACCCATATATAGCAATCAGCCCCAGCATTTT
TRBV5-1	TRBD1	TRBJ2-2	few	CASSLSPGTGDTGELFF	TGCGCCAGCAGCTTGAGCCCAGGGACAGGGGACACCGGGGAGCTGTTTTTT
TRBV25-1	.	TRBJ2-5	many	CASSEYRMADGQETQYF	TGTGCCAGCAGTGAATACAGGATGGCGGACGGCCAAGAGACCCAGTACTTC
TRBV25-1	TRBD2	TRBJ2-5	.	CASSRLAGAETQYF	TGTGCCAGCAGTCGACTAGCGGGAGCGGAGACCCAGTACTTC
TRBV18	TRBD2	TRBJ2-1	.	CASSPLTSGAYNEQFF	TGTGCCAGCTCACCTCTGACTAGCGGAGCCTACAATGAGCAGTTCTTC